The rows below give T cell receptor beta chains drawn from one sample of a study of blood T cells in healthy people across ages. TCRdb processed the 5' RACE reads anew with MiXCR; each CDR3 protein has one entry. The sample carries about 1.5 million distinct CDR3 sequences, roughly 43% recorded once. Sequenced input: blood. The source is a woman between 18 and 29 years old in good health. Each CDR3 is given with its conserved first and last residue. A D gene is named only where the DNA matches it firmly. Clone size, where shown, is once, few, many, or a class for clones that have expanded.

D,size,V,J,CDR3,DNA
NA,NA,TRBV25-1,TRBJ2-7,CASSERQGGHEQYF,TGTGCCAGCAGTGAGAGACAGGGAGGCCACGAGCAGTACTTC
NA,NA,TRBV7-8,TRBJ2-1,CASSLKVSGTDNEQFF,TGTGCCAGCAGCTTAAAGGTTTCCGGGACGGACAATGAGCAGTTCTTC
NA,NA,TRBV27,TRBJ1-5,CASSSLHF,TGTGCCAGCAGTTCGTTGCATTTT
NA,NA,TRBV18,TRBJ2-1,CASSEPRGIYNEQFF,TGTGCCAGCTCAGAGCCCCGGGGGATCTACAATGAGCAGTTCTTC
NA,NA,TRBV11-2,TRBJ2-3,CASSLAMGSTDTQYF,TGTGCCAGCAGCTTAGCGATGGGTAGCACAGATACGCAGTATTTT
NA,NA,TRBV7-2,TRBJ2-7,CASSQRRNRVGRYNEQYF,TGTGCCAGCAGCCAACGAAGGAACAGGGTCGGTCGATACAATGAGCAGTACTTC
TRBD2,NA,TRBV20-1,TRBJ2-7,CSAATSLYNERYF,TGCAGTGCCGCGACTAGCCTATACAATGAGCGGTACTTC
NA,NA,TRBV10-2,TRBJ2-5,CASNVGQQETQYF,TGCGCCAGCAACGTAGGGCAACAAGAGACCCAGTACTTC
NA,NA,TRBV29-1,TRBJ2-2,CSVASGLTGELFF,TGCAGCGTTGCCAGCGGTCTCACCGGGGAGCTGTTTTTT
TRBD1,NA,TRBV6-5,TRBJ1-2,CASSPTTGFRGYTF,TGTGCCAGCAGCCCTACGACAGGGTTTCGCGGCTACACCTTC
NA,few,TRBV6-5,TRBJ2-1,CASSYSWTASSNEQFF,TGTGCCAGCAGTTACTCTTGGACAGCCTCTTCAAATGAGCAGTTCTTC
TRBD2,NA,TRBV7-9,TRBJ2-1,CASSATSGRNYNEQFF,TGTGCCAGCAGCGCTACTAGCGGGAGAAACTACAATGAGCAGTTCTTC
TRBD1,NA,TRBV6-6,TRBJ1-3,CASSYSRQGRAGNTIYF,TGTGCCAGCAGTTATTCCAGACAGGGAAGAGCGGGAAACACCATATATTTT
TRBD1,few,TRBV6-1,TRBJ1-1,CASSELQGAMNTEAFF,TGTGCCAGCAGTGAATTACAGGGGGCTATGAACACTGAAGCTTTCTTT
NA,NA,TRBV20-1,TRBJ1-1,CSARRPGASNTEAFF,TGCAGTGCTAGACGGCCAGGGGCCTCGAACACTGAAGCTTTCTTT
TRBD1,NA,TRBV27,TRBJ2-1,CASTRTGGGPTQFF,TGTGCCAGCACTCGGACAGGGGGAGGCCCCACACAGTTCTTC
NA,NA,TRBV6-2/TRBV6-3,TRBJ1-3,CASSYGRSSSGNTIYF,TGTGCCAGCAGTTACGGTCGCAGCTCCTCTGGAAACACCATATATTTT
NA,few,TRBV12-3/TRBV12-4,TRBJ1-4,CASSLQGSAEKLFF,TGTGCCAGCAGTCTCCAGGGGTCCGCTGAAAAACTGTTTTTT
NA,few,TRBV7-2,TRBJ2-5,CASSPGLLGQYF,TGTGCCAGCAGCCCCGGGCTTCTTGGGCAGTACTTC
TRBD2,NA,TRBV6-4,TRBJ2-5,CASSVLAGALNEQYF,TGTGCCAGCAGTGTCTTAGCGGGAGCATTAAATGAGCAGTACTTC
TRBD1,few,TRBV9,TRBJ2-5,CASSANRGQGETQYF,TGTGCCAGCAGCGCCAACAGGGGGCAGGGGGAGACCCAGTACTTC
TRBD2,NA,TRBV9,TRBJ2-1,CASSVTSGGGETQFF,TGTGCCAGCAGCGTTACTAGCGGGGGGGGTGAGACCCAGTTCTTC
NA,NA,TRBV10-1,TRBJ1-2,CASSETVPYGYTF,TGCGCCAGCAGTGAGACAGTACCGTATGGCTACACCTTC
NA,NA,TRBV4-1,TRBJ2-1,CASSLPRGGTSYNEQFF,TGCGCCAGCAGCCTTCCTAGAGGGGGGACTTCCTACAATGAGCAGTTCTTC
NA,NA,TRBV7-2,TRBJ2-4,CASSFGWDTKNIQYF,TGTGCCAGCAGCTTCGGTTGGGACACCAAAAACATTCAGTACTTC
NA,NA,TRBV7-2,TRBJ2-5,CASSTLGGDGTQYF,TGTGCCAGCAGCACTTTAGGGGGAGACGGGACCCAGTACTTC
NA,NA,TRBV7-8,TRBJ1-5,CASSFHMSDSNQPQHF,TGTGCCAGCAGCTTTCACATGAGTGATAGCAATCAGCCCCAGCATTTT
TRBD2,NA,TRBV24-1,TRBJ2-1,CATSDLRASGYPYNEQFF,TGTGCCACCAGTGATTTGAGGGCTAGCGGTTACCCCTACAATGAGCAGTTCTTC
NA,NA,TRBV7-2,TRBJ1-6,CASSQFAEGSPLHF,TGTGCCAGCAGCCAGTTTGCGGAAGGCTCACCCCTCCACTTT
TRBD1,NA,TRBV10-3,TRBJ2-5,CAISESGQEETQYF,TGTGCCATCAGTGAGTCTGGACAGGAAGAGACCCAGTACTTC
NA,few,TRBV12-5,TRBJ2-1,CASGLADNEQFF,TGTGCTAGTGGTTTGGCCGACAATGAGCAGTTCTTC
TRBD1,NA,TRBV29-1,TRBJ2-1,CSARQGAGNEQFF,TGCAGCGCCAGACAGGGGGCGGGCAATGAGCAGTTCTTC
NA,NA,TRBV6-4,TRBJ2-1,CASSDKGVGEQFF,TGTGCCAGCAGTGACAAGGGAGTCGGTGAGCAGTTCTTC
NA,NA,TRBV27,TRBJ2-5,CASSLVPHRQETQYF,TGTGCCAGCAGTTTAGTGCCCCATCGTCAAGAGACCCAGTACTTC
NA,few,TRBV6-2/TRBV6-3,TRBJ2-2,CASSSTRGNTGELFF,TGTGCCAGCTCATCGACGCGGGGAAACACCGGGGAGCTGTTTTTT
NA,once,TRBV6-6,TRBJ1-2,CASSYSQGGSGYTF,TGTGCCAGCAGTTACAGTCAGGGTGGGAGTGGCTACACCTTC
NA,few,TRBV3-1,TRBJ1-4,CASSQDLRDEKLFF,TGTGCCAGCAGCCAAGATCTGAGGGATGAAAAACTGTTTTTT
NA,NA,TRBV11-2,TRBJ2-7,CASQNGDLAFNEQYF,TGCGCCAGTCAGAACGGGGATTTAGCCTTCAATGAGCAGTACTTC
NA,NA,TRBV6-5,TRBJ1-4,CASSYGQLAVEKLFF,TGTGCCAGCAGTTACGGTCAGCTCGCCGTTGAAAAACTGTTTTTT
TRBD1,NA,TRBV27,TRBJ2-3,CASSSGTGGRDTQYF,TGTGCCAGCAGTTCCGGGACAGGGGGTAGGGATACGCAGTATTTT
NA,NA,TRBV4-3,TRBJ1-2,CASSQLGSRGSYGYTF,TGCGCCAGCAGCCAACTTGGTTCGAGGGGATCCTATGGCTACACCTTC
NA,many,TRBV30,TRBJ2-1,CAWTLGGSSYNEQFF,TGTGCCTGGACTCTCGGTGGGAGCTCCTACAATGAGCAGTTCTTC
NA,NA,TRBV7-4,TRBJ2-1,CASSLIWVDYSFNEQFF,TGTGCCAGCAGCTTAATATGGGTGGACTACTCCTTCAATGAGCAGTTCTTC
TRBD2,NA,TRBV29-1,TRBJ2-1,CSAAAGGFSNEQFF,TGCAGCGCCGCAGCGGGGGGGTTCAGCAATGAGCAGTTCTTC
NA,NA,TRBV25-1,TRBJ1-2,CASSESRGQGRGYTF,TGTGCCAGCAGTGAATCCCGAGGGCAGGGAAGGGGCTACACCTTC